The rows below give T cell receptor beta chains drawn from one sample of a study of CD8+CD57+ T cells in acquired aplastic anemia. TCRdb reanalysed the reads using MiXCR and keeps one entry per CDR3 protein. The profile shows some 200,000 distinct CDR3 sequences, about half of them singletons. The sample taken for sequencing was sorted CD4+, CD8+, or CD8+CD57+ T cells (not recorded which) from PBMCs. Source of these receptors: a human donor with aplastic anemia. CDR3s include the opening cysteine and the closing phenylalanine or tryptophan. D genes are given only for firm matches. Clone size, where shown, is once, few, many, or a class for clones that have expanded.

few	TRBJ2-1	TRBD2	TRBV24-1	TGTGCCACCAGTGCGGAGGCGGGAGGGTACAATGAGCAGTTCTTC	CATSAEAGGYNEQFF
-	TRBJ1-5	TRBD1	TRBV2	TGTGCCAGCAGTGAAGAGGACAGGGTACGCGATCAGCCCCAGCATTTT	CASSEEDRVRDQPQHF
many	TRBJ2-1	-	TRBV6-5	TGTGCCAGCAGTCGGACGGAGTTCAATGAGCAGTTCTTC	CASSRTEFNEQFF
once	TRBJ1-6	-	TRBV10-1	TGCGCCAGTCGGAAGTCCTATAATTCACCCCTCCACTTT	CASRKSYNSPLHF
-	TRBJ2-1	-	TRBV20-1	TGCAGTGTCCGAGGGGGGGGCTCCTACAATGAGCAGTTCTTC	CSVRGGGSYNEQFF
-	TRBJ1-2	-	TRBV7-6	TGTGCCAGCAGCCCTCAGGGTTGGGATGGCTACACCTTC	CASSPQGWDGYTF
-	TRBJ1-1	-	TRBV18	TGTGCCAGCTCACCAGCGAAGGCCTGGAACACTGAAGCTTTCTTT	CASSPAKAWNTEAFF
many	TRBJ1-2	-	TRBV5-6	TGTGCCAGCAGCTTGTGGGGGGGTTTCGGCTATGGCTACACCTTC	CASSLWGGFGYGYTF
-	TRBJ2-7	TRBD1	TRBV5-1	TGCGCCAGCAGCCGACAGGGGGGGATCTACAATGAGCAGTACTTC	CASSRQGGIYNEQYF
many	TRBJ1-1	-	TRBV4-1	TGCGCCAGCAGCCCATTTCCTACTGAGGCGAACACTGAAGCTTTCTTT	CASSPFPTEANTEAFF